This T cell receptor beta chain was recorded in a study of shared clonotypes between healthy human individuals. Concerning this clone itself: The antigen remains unidentified.

J gave up 1 base and V 0 bases, and 3 bases lay outside the gene matches. This CDR3 comprises 15 residues. From germline, CDR1 is LGHNA and CDR2 YSLEER. Sequencing was performed with immunoSEQ multiplex PCR; in TCRdb, only in-frame clones are kept and a portion is missing. The sample shows about 820,000 clones, around 92% of them seen only once. Study observations and caveats: Estimated richness was generally greater in naive than memory subsets.

Naive CD8 cells comprised CD45RO-negative, CCR7-positively selected cells, excluding terminally differentiated effector memory CD45RA+ cells. Healthy HIV-negative adults with no recent acute infections or vaccinations were recruited as donors. This clonotype originated in a man aged 25 to 45 in good health. V usage is TRBV4-3 and J usage is TRBJ2-7, with 7 nucleotides matching TRBD2. The sequenced sample was naive CD8+ T cells sorted from blood. CDR3 protein: CASSQDEGGSYEQYF. CDR3 sequence (DNA): TGCGCCAGCAGCCAAGATGAGGGAGGGTCCTACGAGCAGTACTTC.